Listed below are T cell receptor beta chains from one sample, sequenced in a study of cytomegalovirus exposure and HLA in healthy donors. Sequenced by immunoSEQ multiplex PCR; TCRdb stores in-frame clones only, minus some. The data contain approximately 97,000 clones, over 85% of them singletons. The specimen sequenced was PBMCs. These receptors all come from a woman aged 30 to 39 in good health and CMV-seropositive. Both conserved end residues are part of each CDR3. Fields, in order: clone size, D gene, V gene, J gene, CDR3 DNA, CDR3 protein. The D gene is left open where the match is weak. A row's size may be missing; if present it is once, few, many or a size class.

>NA|NA|TRBV6-6|TRBJ1-1
TGTGCCAGCAGTTACACAGACACTGAAGCTTTCTTT
CASSYTDTEAFF
>NA|NA|TRBV2|TRBJ2-7
TGTGCCAGCAGTGATATCCGGGTTCGCGAGCAGTACTTC
CASSDIRVREQYF
>NA|NA|TRBV19|TRBJ2-7
TGTGCCAGTAGTATCTCCGGGACAAACTCCTACGAGCAGTACTTC
CASSISGTNSYEQYF
>once|TRBD2|TRBV11-2|TRBJ2-3
TGTGCCAGCAGCTTAGGCGGGAGATCTAGCACAGATACGCAGTATTTT
CASSLGGRSSTDTQYF
>NA|NA|TRBV7-9|TRBJ2-1
TGTGCCAGCAGCTCGACCAGGTTCATGGCTTTGGCCAACAATGAGCAGTTCTTC
CASSSTRFMALANNEQFF
>NA|TRBD2|TRBV11-2|TRBJ2-2
TGTGCCAGCAGCGCCCACTCCCTAGCGGGAAGGTTGGGGGAGCTGTTTTTT
CASSAHSLAGRLGELFF
>NA|NA|TRBV4-1|TRBJ1-4
TGCGCCAGCAGCCAAGCAGGGCTTAACCCCCGTAAACTGTTTTTT
CASSQAGLNPRKLFF
>once|NA|TRBV23-1|TRBJ1-5
TGCGCCAGCAGTCAATCGAGAGGCATATTATATCAGCCCCAGCATTTT
CASSQSRGILYQPQHF
>once|TRBD1|TRBV11-2|TRBJ2-7
TGTGCCAGCAGCACAGCCCCACCCGGGACAGGGGGCTACGAGCAGTACTTC
CASSTAPPGTGGYEQYF
>NA|NA|TRBV19|TRBJ2-1
TGTGCCAGTACCTCGAAGGGAGTTCCCTCCTACAATGAGCAGTTCTTC
CASTSKGVPSYNEQFF
>NA|TRBD2|TRBV27|TRBJ2-7
TGTGCCAGCAGTTTTTCCGGACTAGCGGGAGGACCTCCCTACGAGCAGTACTTC
CASSFSGLAGGPPYEQYF
>NA|NA|TRBV6-5|TRBJ1-5
TGTGCCAGCAGTGAAGCGTTCGATCAGCCCCAGCATTTT
CASSEAFDQPQHF
>NA|TRBD1|TRBV5-1|TRBJ2-7
TGCGCCAGTAGCTTCGCGGACAGGGCCGAGCAGTACTTC
CASSFADRAEQYF